This T cell receptor beta chain was retrieved from a study of the immune and genomic landscape of osteosarcoma. At the level of the study: Patients were roughly 64% male; over 70% had localized disease.

Produced via immunoSEQ multiplex PCR; TCRdb's table is partial and in-frame only. The data hold 250 to 300 clones, with less than 75% observed a single time. The post-treatment osteosarcoma tumors were primary, local recurrence or metastasis specimens from poor-prognosis patients. V was trimmed by 0 bases and J by 2 bases, leaving 17 bases between them. Germline CDR1 MGHRA, CDR2 YSYEKL. The CDR3 loop spans 17 amino acids. The TCR was taken from a man in his 70s with osteosarcoma. This chain joins TRBV4-1 and TRBJ2-7, with D possibly TRBD1 on 6 matching bases. Input material: tumor tissue from a local recurrence in the femur. In nucleotides, the CDR3 is TGCGCCAGCAGCCAAGATCTAGCAGTGACAGGTACCTACGAGCAGTACTTC. Amino acids: CASSQDLAVTGTYEQYF.